What follows describes a single TCR beta chain. Other DNA sequences in the sample encode the same CDR3. V lost 1 base and J 1 base, leaving 8 bases between the germline ends. Germline CDR1 and CDR2: SGHNT and YYREEE (reference sequence). The CDR3 is 14 amino acids. The record originates from a study of CD4+ T cells in melanoma. Only in-frame clones appear in the TCRdb table, and some are missing; sequencing was by immunoSEQ multiplex PCR. The sample holds roughly 20,000 clones; roughly 82% are singletons and the top ten take 3.6%. V and J are TRBV5-4 and TRBJ1-2, with D unresolved. Sequencing was done on a sample of cells from a culture (not recorded whether cultured in vitro). The sequence was collected from a human donor with melanoma. The CDR3 here is CASSLRGFNYGYTF. CDR3 DNA sequence: TGTGCCAGCAGCTTGCGTGGCTTTAACTATGGCTACACCTTC.